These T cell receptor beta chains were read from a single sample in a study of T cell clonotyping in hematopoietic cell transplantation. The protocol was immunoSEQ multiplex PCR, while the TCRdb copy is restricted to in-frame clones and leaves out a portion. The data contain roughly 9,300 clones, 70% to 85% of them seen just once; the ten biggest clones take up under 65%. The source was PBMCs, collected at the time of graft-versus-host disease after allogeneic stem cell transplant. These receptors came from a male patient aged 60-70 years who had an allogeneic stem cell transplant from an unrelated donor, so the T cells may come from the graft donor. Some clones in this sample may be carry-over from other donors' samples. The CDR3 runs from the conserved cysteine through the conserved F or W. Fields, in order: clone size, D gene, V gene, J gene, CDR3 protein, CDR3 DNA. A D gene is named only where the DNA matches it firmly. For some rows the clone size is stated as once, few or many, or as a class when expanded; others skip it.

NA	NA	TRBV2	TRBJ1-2	CASRRGTNPNYGYTF	TGTGCCAGCAGGAGGGGGACAAACCCTAACTATGGCTACACCTTC
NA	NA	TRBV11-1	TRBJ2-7	CASSQTGTLTF	TGTGCCAGCAGCCAAACCGGGACCCTTACTTTC
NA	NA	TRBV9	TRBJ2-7	CASSESGTSYEQYF	TGTGCCAGCAGCGAATCCGGGACCTCCTACGAGCAGTACTTC
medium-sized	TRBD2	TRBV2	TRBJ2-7	CASSPTYYTAGYYEQYF	TGTGCCAGCAGTCCGACGTATTATACAGCGGGATACTACGAGCAGTACTTC
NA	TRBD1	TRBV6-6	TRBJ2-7	CASIGQGYSYEQYF	TGTGCCAGCATCGGACAGGGATACTCCTACGAGCAGTACTTC
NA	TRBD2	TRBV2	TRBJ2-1	CASTGPSGGVKYNEQFF	TGTGCCAGCACGGGCCCTAGCGGGGGGGTTAAGTACAATGAGCAGTTCTTC
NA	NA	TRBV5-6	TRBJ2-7	CASSSGYEQYF	TGTGCCAGCAGCTCCGGGTACGAGCAGTACTTC
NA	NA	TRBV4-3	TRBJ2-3	CASSQDWGGRDTQYF	TGCGCCAGCAGCCAAGATTGGGGGGGCCGGGATACGCAGTATTTT
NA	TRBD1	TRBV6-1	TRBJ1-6	CASSEVIGTANSPLHF	TGTGCCAGCAGTGAAGTTATAGGGACAGCGAATTCACCCCTCCACTTT
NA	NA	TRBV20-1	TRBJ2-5	CSGQHQETQYF	TGCAGTGGACAGCACCAAGAGACCCAGTACTTC
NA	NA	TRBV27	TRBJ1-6	CASGNRGASRRNSPLHF	TGTGCCAGCGGAAACCGAGGGGCTTCGAGGCGTAATTCACCCCTCCACTTT
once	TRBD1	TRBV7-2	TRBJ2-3	CASSLLTGLTDTQYF	TGTGCCAGCAGCTTATTGACAGGGCTGACAGATACGCAGTATTTT
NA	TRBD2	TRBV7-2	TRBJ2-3	CASSRAGASTDTQYF	TGTGCCAGCAGCCGAGCGGGGGCTAGCACAGATACGCAGTATTTT
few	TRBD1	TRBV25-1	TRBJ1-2	CASSEWDREARGYTF	TGTGCCAGCAGTGAATGGGACAGGGAGGCGCGTGGCTACACCTTC
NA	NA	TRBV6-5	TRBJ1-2	CASSSPGEGYTF	TGTGCCAGCAGTTCGCCAGGGGAGGGCTACACCTTC
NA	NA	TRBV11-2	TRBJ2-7	CASSLRPGGYEQYF	TGTGCCAGCAGCTTACGGCCCGGTGGCTACGAGCAGTACTTC